The 5 T cell receptor beta chains reported below all come from one sample, sequenced in a study of blood T cell repertoires in COVID-19. The assay was immunoSEQ multiplex PCR, and TCRdb's table has in-frame clones only and misses some. The sample contains about 130,000 clones, approximately 85% of which appear only once. The sequenced sample consisted of peripheral blood. These receptors originate from a woman aged 80 or over with COVID-19, enrolled during active disease.

This chain links TRBV7-2 with TRBJ2-3; TRBD2 is a possible D gene (6 bases). V was clipped by 1 base and J by 7 bases, with 9 bases between them. Germline CDR1 reads SGHTA; CDR2 reads FQGNSA. The length of the CDR3 is 13 residues. The CDR3 bases are TGTGCCAGCAGCTTAGGGGGCGGGAATACGCAGTATTTT. Residues: CASSLGGGNTQYF.

This clone came up a few times. V usage is TRBV7-8 and J usage is TRBJ1-5; D might be TRBD1 (5 bases). Trimming took off 2 bases at V and 5 bases at J, with 10 bases between the two ends. This CDR3 contains 14 residues. Germline V gene lookup returns CDR1 SGHVS and CDR2 FQNEAQ. Here the CDR3 DNA reads TGTGCCAGCAGCTTATCAACGGGGGATCAGCCCCAGCATTTT. Protein product: CASSLSTGDQPQHF.

This chain joins TRBV28 and TRBJ2-7, with unresolved D. The CDR3 totals 16 residues. The germline V gene encodes CDR1 MDHEN and CDR2 SYDVKM. Trimming took 3 bases from V and 2 from J, leaving 17 bases between them. The CDR3 bases are TGTGCCAGCAGTTTCGATCCTCGCGGCAACACCTACGAGCAGTACTTC. It is translated as CASSFDPRGNTYEQYF.

This rearrangement joins TRBV2 to TRBJ1-2; 7 bases align to TRBD1. This CDR3 comprises 13 residues. V shed 7 bases and J 2 bases; nucleotides not matched to a gene: 4. The V gene's germline CDR1 is SNHLY and CDR2 FYNNEI. DNA of the CDR3: TGTGCCAGCAAAAAGGGGGCGAACTATGGCTACACCTTC. Encoded protein: CASKKGANYGYTF.

In its sample, this clone was seen once. The chain couples TRBV19 to TRBJ1-1; TRBD1 agrees at 7 bases. CDR1 is LNHDA and CDR2 is SQIVND in the germline V gene (reference sequence). The V gene end was trimmed by 6 bases and the J gene end by 7 bases; junction bases not matched to a gene: 8. This CDR3 region has 13 residues. In DNA, the CDR3 is TGTGCCAGTAGCGCCTCCTGGGACAGTGAAGCTTTCTTT. This gives the protein CASSASWDSEAFF. Full variable domain (missing parts from reference TRBV19 and TRBJ1-1): DGGITQSPKYLFRKEGQNVTLSCEQNLNHDAMYWYRQDPGQGLRLIYYSQIVNDFQKGDIAEGYSVSREKKESFPLTVTSAQKNPTAFYLCASSASWDSEAFFGQGTRLTVV.